This T cell receptor (beta chain) was identified during a study of technical replicates of blood from several donors (dated by TCRdb to about 2017). To note about this clone: Its antigen is currently not known. The input lacks base qualities; no much larger clone sits a single base away.

Sequences SGHTA (CDR1) and FQGNSA (CDR2) are obtained from the germline V gene. V gives up 4 bases and J gives up 3 bases, and the segment between their germline ends measures 13 bases. The CDR3 runs 15 amino acids, cysteine and phenylalanine included. Here the CDR3 DNA is all that survives: 45 bases in frame from base 1. Preparation of the library involved the immunoSEQ multiplex PCR assay. TCRdb took over this immuneACCESS table, retaining in-frame rearrangements with V and J assigned. Such tables are incomplete; in checked studies, under half of the missing clones stem from an unresolved V gene, and the remainder is unexplained. This sample is represented by 95,000 to 100,000 clones; almost 96% of them were singletons. The ten biggest clones cover roughly 0.22% of the sample.

The receptor was derived from a human donor in good health. Here the chain combines TRBV7-2 and TRBJ2-1; the D gene is unclear. Material for sequencing was T cells isolated from PBMCs. CDR3 loop: CASSSQWADYNEQFF. At the DNA level, the sequence is TGTGCCAGCAGCTCACAGTGGGCAGACTACAATGAGCAGTTCTTC.